This T cell receptor (beta chain) comes out of a study of OX40 agonist ivuxolimab in advanced cancers. Some clones are missing from TCRdb's copy, which holds only in-frame ones; the method was immunoSEQ multiplex PCR. The sample holds about 83,000 clones, around 80% seen once. Germline CDR1 and CDR2: ENHRY and SYGVKD. Deletions cut 0 bases from V and 6 bases from J, with 12 bases between. CDR3 size: 15 residues. Autoimmune disease history or systemic immunosuppression disqualified patients. The clonotype was recovered from an adult with an advanced solid tumor such as melanoma, head and neck, liver or kidney cancer. The V gene is TRBV10-3, the J gene TRBJ2-1; no firm D call. The material sequenced was CD4+ or CD8+ T cells sorted from blood, taken in a trial of the OX40 agonist ivuxolimab. The CDR3 DNA reads as TGTGCCATCAGTGAGTCGACGAGAGGCCCCAATGAGCAGTTCTTC. Protein product: CAISESTRGPNEQFF.